A single TCR beta chain is shown here with its context. CDR3 length: 19 residues. This entry is derived from a study of fetal regulatory T cell absence and autoimmunity. Profiling relied on immunoSEQ multiplex PCR, and the TCRdb table lists in-frame clones only, not all of them. The data contain some 50,000 clones, about four fifths of them singletons. The rearrangement joins TRBV21-1 to TRBJ2-1; the DNA was not compared with TRBD2, the D call given in the table. TRBV21-1 is annotated as a pseudogene. The sequencing input was cord blood. This TCR was recovered from a newborn boy with IPEX syndrome. Written as DNA, the CDR3 is TGTGCCAGCAGCAAAGATCTGGAGACTAGCGGGAGGGCCGGCAATGAGCAGTTCTTC. Residues: CASSKDLETSGRAGNEQFF.